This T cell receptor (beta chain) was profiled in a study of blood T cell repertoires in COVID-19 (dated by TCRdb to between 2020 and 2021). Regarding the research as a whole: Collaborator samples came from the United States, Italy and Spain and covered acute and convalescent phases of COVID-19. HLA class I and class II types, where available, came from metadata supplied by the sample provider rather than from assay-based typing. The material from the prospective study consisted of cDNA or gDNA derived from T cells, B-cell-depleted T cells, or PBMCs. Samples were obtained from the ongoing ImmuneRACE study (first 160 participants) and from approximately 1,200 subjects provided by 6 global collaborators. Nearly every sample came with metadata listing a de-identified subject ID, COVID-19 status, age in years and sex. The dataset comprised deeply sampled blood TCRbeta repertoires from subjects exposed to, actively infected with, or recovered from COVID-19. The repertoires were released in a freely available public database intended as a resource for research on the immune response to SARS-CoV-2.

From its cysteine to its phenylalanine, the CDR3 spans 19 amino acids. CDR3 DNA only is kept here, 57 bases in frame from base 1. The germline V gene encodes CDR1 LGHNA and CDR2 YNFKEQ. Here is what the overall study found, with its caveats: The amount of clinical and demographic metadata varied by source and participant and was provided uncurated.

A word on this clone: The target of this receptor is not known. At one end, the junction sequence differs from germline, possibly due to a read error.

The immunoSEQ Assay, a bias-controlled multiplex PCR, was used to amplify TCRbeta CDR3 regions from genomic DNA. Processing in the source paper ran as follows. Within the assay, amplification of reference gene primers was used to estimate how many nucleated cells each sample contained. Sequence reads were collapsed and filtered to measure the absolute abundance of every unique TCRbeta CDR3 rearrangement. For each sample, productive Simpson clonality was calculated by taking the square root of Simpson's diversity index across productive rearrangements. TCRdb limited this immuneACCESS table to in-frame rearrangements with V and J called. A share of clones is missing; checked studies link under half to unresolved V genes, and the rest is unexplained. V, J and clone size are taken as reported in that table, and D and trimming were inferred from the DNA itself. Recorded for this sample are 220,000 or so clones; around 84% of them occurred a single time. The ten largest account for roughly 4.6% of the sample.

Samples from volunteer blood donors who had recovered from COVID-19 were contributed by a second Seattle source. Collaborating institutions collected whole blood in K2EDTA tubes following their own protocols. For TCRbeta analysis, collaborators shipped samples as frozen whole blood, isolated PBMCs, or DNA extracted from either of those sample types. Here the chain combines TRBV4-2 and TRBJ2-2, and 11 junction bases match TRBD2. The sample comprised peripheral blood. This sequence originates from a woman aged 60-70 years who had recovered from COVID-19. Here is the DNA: TGTGCCCGCAGCCCGACGGGGATAGCGGGGGGGCGGGGCACCGGGGAGCTGTTTTTT. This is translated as CARSPTGIAGGRGTGELFF.